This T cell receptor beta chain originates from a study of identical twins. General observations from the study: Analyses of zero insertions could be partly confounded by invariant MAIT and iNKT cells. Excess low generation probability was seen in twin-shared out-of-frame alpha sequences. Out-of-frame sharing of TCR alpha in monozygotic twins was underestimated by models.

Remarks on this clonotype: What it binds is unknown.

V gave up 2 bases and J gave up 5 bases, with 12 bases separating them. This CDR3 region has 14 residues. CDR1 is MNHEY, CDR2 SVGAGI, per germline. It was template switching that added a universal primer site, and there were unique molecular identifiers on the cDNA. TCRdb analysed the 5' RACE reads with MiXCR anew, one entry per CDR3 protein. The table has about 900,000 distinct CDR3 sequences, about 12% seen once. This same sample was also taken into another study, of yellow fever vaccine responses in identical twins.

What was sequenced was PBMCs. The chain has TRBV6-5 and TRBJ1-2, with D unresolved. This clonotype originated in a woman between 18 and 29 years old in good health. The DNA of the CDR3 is TGTGCCAGCAGTTACAACATCCCGGCGTATGGCTACACCTTC. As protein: CASSYNIPAYGYTF.